The 12 T cell receptor beta chains below all came from one sample that was sequenced in a study of T cell responses to AZD1222 COVID-19 vaccine. TCRdb keeps only in-frame clones here, not all; method: immunoSEQ multiplex PCR. In the table there are approximately 60,000 clones, around 84% of which are singletons. This specimen consisted of peripheral blood, obtained on day 0 of AZD1222 vaccination. The receptors derive from an adult in good health.

The CDR3 nucleotides are TGTGCCAGCAGTTATGGGGAAATCATGAACACTGAAGCTTTCTTT. Its protein product is CASSYGEIMNTEAFF. V is TRBV6-5 and J is TRBJ1-1; D call uncertain. Per the germline V gene, CDR1 is MNHEY and CDR2 is SVGAGI. The CDR3 consists of 15 residues. Trimming stripped 3 bases from V and 0 bases from J, with 11 bases between.

The chain has TRBV9 and TRBJ2-7; TRBD2 aligns across 11 bases. The V and J ends lost 4 bases and 3 bases, in that order; junction bases with no gene match: 3. CDR3 length: 14 residues. Per germline, CDR1 SGDLS and CDR2 YYNGEE. CDR3 protein: CASSPGTSGYEQYF. The CDR3 DNA reads TGTGCCAGCAGCCCCGGGACTAGCGGCTACGAGCAGTACTTC.

The chain is built from TRBV29-1 and TRBJ1-1, with 9 bases lining up with TRBD1. This CDR3 contains 13 residues. V lost 7 bases and J lost 2; bases outside the gene matches: 5. Germline CDR1 is SQVTM and CDR2 is ANQGSEA. CDR3 nucleotide sequence: TGCAGCGCACCGGGACAGGGTAACACTGAAGCTTTCTTT. This translates into CSAPGQGNTEAFF.

The chain employs TRBV6-6 and TRBJ2-7; D tentatively reads TRBD1 or TRBD2 (6 bases each). This CDR3 comprises 12 residues. The germline V gene encodes CDR1 MNHNY and CDR2 SVGAGI (reference sequence). V was cut by 5 bases and J by 7 bases, with 12 bases left in between. The CDR3 nucleotides are TGTGCCAGCAGTGGAGAGGGGGGAGAGCAGTACGTC. Translated, it gives CASSGEGGEQYV.

This clone was observed a single time. This chain links TRBV10-3 with TRBJ1-1, with D tentatively TRBD1 (5 bases). The CDR3 runs to 14 residues. In germline, CDR1 is ENHRY, CDR2 SYGVKD. The V end was cut by 4 bases, the J end by 0 bases, with 9 bases between. DNA for the CDR3: TGTGCCATCAGTGCAGACAGTATGAACACTGAAGCTTTCTTT. Amino acid sequence: CAISADSMNTEAFF.

The V and J genes are TRBV7-2 and TRBJ2-1; TRBD2 aligns across 7 bases. Trimming removed 2 bases from V and 0 bases from J; junction bases left unmatched: 10. CDR1 SGHTA and CDR2 FQGNSA come from the germline V gene. The length of the CDR3 is 18 residues. The CDR3 here is CASSLRSPLADSYNEQFF. The CDR3 region has the DNA TGTGCCAGCAGCTTAAGGTCTCCCCTAGCGGACTCCTACAATGAGCAGTTCTTC.

V usage is TRBV7-2 and J usage is TRBJ2-3; D is unclear. V dropped 3 bases and J dropped 4 bases, with 8 bases sitting between them. Per germline, CDR1 SGHTA and CDR2 FQGNSA. The CDR3 is 13 residues long. The CDR3 region has the DNA TGTGCCAGCAGCTTGTCCCGAGCAGATACGCAGTATTTT. Amino acids: CASSLSRADTQYF.

J is TRBJ2-3 and V is TRBV14; perhaps TRBD2 as D (5 bases). CDR1 is SGHDN and CDR2 is FVKESK in the germline V gene. There are 15 residues in the CDR3. Trimming pared 0 bases from V and 2 bases from J, leaving 9 bases between. CDR3 in amino acids: CASSQEPEATDTQYF. CDR3 bases: TGTGCCAGCAGCCAAGAACCGGAGGCCACAGATACGCAGTATTTT. Full variable domain (missing parts from reference TRBV14 and TRBJ2-3): EAGVTQFPSHSVIEKGQTVTLRCDPISGHDNLYWYRRVMGKEIKFLLHFVKESKQDESGMPNNRFLAERTGGTYSTLKVQPAELEDSGVYFCASSQEPEATDTQYFGPGTRLTVL.

This clone was detected a few times. This sequence joins TRBV7-9 and TRBJ1-1; possibly TRBD1 for D (6 bases). Germline V lookup: CDR1 SEHNR, CDR2 FQNEAQ (reference sequence). The V gene lost 10 bases and the J gene lost 1 base, with 13 bases spanning the gap. The CDR3 spans 13 residues. The DNA for the CDR3 is TGTGCCACTTCGGGGGCGGGGAACACTGAAGCTTTCTTT. It specifies CATSGAGNTEAFF.

V is TRBV12-3 or TRBV12-4 and J is TRBJ2-7; D might be TRBD2 (6 bases). Trimming took off 7 bases at V and 4 bases at J, with 11 bases between the two ends. CDR3 length: 12 residues. As DNA, the CDR3 is TGTGCCAGCACGAGCGCGGGGTACGAGCAGTACTTC. It is translated as CASTSAGYEQYF.

This chain joins TRBV5-6 and TRBJ1-1; D is uncertain. The CDR3 length is 15 residues. The V end lost 0 bases, the J end lost 0 bases, and 9 bases lay between the germline ends. The germline V gene encodes CDR1 SGHDT and CDR2 YYEEEE. CDR3 in amino acids: CASSLVGFMNTEAFF. The CDR3 region has the DNA TGTGCCAGCAGCTTGGTAGGGTTCATGAACACTGAAGCTTTCTTT.

The chain combines TRBV3-1 (or the pseudogene TRBV3-2) with TRBJ2-5; TRBD2 matches at 16 bases. The germline V gene has CDR1 LGHDT and CDR2 YNNKEL (reference sequence). J was trimmed by 5 bases and V by 4 bases; bases with no gene match: 13. CDR3 length: 19 residues. CDR3 protein: CASSLHRGTSGRARETQYF. The DNA for the CDR3 is TGTGCCAGCAGCCTACACAGAGGGACTAGCGGGAGGGCCCGGGAGACCCAGTACTTC.